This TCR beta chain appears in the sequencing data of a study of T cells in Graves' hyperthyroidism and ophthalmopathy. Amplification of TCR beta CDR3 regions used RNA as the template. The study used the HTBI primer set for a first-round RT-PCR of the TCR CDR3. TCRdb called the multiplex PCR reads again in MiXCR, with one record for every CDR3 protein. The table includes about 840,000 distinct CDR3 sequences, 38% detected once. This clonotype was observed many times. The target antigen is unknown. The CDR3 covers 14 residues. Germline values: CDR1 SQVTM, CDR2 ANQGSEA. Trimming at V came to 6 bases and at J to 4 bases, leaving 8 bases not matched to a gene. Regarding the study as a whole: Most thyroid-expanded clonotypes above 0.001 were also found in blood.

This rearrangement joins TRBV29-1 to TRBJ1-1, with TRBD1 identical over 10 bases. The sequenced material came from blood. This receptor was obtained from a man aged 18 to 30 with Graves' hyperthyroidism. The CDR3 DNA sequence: TGCAGCGTGACTAGACAGGGGGCGGGCACTGAAGCTTTCTTT. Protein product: CSVTRQGAGTEAFF.